This T cell receptor beta chain was sequenced for a study of T cells expressing NK-cell markers. As for the study in general: The TCR beta repertoires originated in sorted CD3+CD56+NKG2C+, CD3+CD56+NKG2C- and CD3+CD56-NKG2C+ T cells. Among eight sequenced donors, seven carried HCMV seropositivity while one was seronegative. Whole-study findings and limits: The CD3+CD56-NKG2C+ fraction of several donors was also led by these clonotypes.

In regard to this clonotype: Antigen: not known.

From germline, CDR1 is SGHRS and CDR2 YFSETQ. The CDR3 covers 14 residues. The authors generated TCR beta cDNA through 5'RACE template switching with UMIs. TCRdb re-called the 5' RACE reads and gives one entry per CDR3 protein, without DNA. The sample's table shows about 160,000 distinct CDR3 sequences. Sequencing was done on a sample of blood T cells: a sorted CD56 or NKG2C T cell subset, CD4+ or CD8+ T cells, or bulk PBMC T cells (not recorded which). This chain uses TRBV5-1 with TRBJ2-5; the D gene TCRdb calls, TRBD1, cannot be checked with no DNA. This sequence originates from a woman between 18 and 70 years old in good health. The CDR3 protein is CASTPKQLQETQYF.